This T cell receptor (beta chain) was observed in a study of T-cell reconstitution after alpha-beta-depleted transplantation in children. Whole-study findings and limits: Several patients had high TCRbeta diversity at day 60; it came from surviving recipient T cells and thymic progenitors.

TCRbeta library construction was performed incorporating unique molecular identifiers. Using its own MiXCR run on the PCR reads, TCRdb lists one record per CDR3 protein. The table shows hundreds of thousands of distinct CDR3 sequences, with about 23% occurring only once. This CDR3 region has 13 residues. V was pared by 3 bases and J by 7 bases, with 8 bases of the junction left unmatched. CDR1 and CDR2 (germline): SQVTM, ANQGSEA. This clonotype has a handful of counts. The antigen is unknown. The gene calls are TRBV29-1 and TRBJ1-2; 7 positions match TRBD1. This sequence was found in a boy under three years old who had a stem cell transplant for acute myeloid leukemia, so the T cells may come from the graft donor. The source material was PBMCs, mostly from graft donor cells, sampled 360 days after TCRalphabeta/CD19-depleted stem cell transplant. The CDR3 region is CSVDPQGQFGYTF. The DNA for the CDR3 is TGCAGCGTTGACCCGCAGGGACAGTTTGGCTACACCTTC.